This T cell receptor beta chain was observed in a study of blood T cell repertoires in COVID-19. Background on the study: Spain, Italy and the United States supplied samples that represented acute and convalescent COVID-19. T cells, B-cell-depleted T cells, or PBMCs supplied cDNA or gDNA.

V shed 4 bases and J 0 bases; nucleotides not matched to a gene: 9. The germline CDR1 and CDR2 sequences are MNHEY and SMNVEV (reference sequence). The CDR3 has 17 amino acids. Seattle enrolled patients during active infection and tracked them longitudinally. Per the authors' pipeline: The authors estimated nucleated cell counts from reference gene primer amplification. TCRdb keeps only in-frame clones here, not all; method: immunoSEQ multiplex PCR. V and J calls and clone size are copied from that table; D and trimming were computed from the DNA. The sample yields more than 150,000 clones, roughly 94% seen once.

This clonotype was obtained from a man younger than 40 with COVID-19, enrolled during active disease. The sample consisted of peripheral blood. The chain uses TRBV27 and TRBJ1-5, with 7 bases aligning to TRBD1. The CDR3 here is CASSSDRPLHSNQPQHF. The CDR3 DNA follows: TGTGCCAGCAGTTCGGACAGGCCTTTACATAGCAATCAGCCCCAGCATTTT.